This T cell receptor beta chain was captured by sequencing in a study of cytomegalovirus exposure and HLA in healthy donors (dated 2017 in TCRdb). At the level of the whole study: In an earlier analysis of some 610 of the donors, around 290 Gb of sequence data and just under 120 million unique TCR beta sequences from about 179 million T cells were reported. To predict cytomegalovirus infection status, the study combined high-throughput TCR immunosequencing, statistical association of individual TCRs with disease status, and machine learning. HLA typing covered class I and class II loci at four-digit resolution. A later genetic analysis used genome-wide SNP genotypes for about 55% of the 666 donors, treating that subset as a discovery cohort. Donor age, sex, ethnicity and CMV serostatus were compiled alongside the repertoire data. The T cell repertoires of about 700 subjects were profiled by immunosequencing and related to cytomegalovirus serostatus. Every repertoire in the discovery cohort had been generated on one and the same sequencing platform. A separate validation cohort of 90 to 150 different subjects was used in addition to the 666-subject first cohort. In the later analysis, no new phenotypic data were used to find candidate immune exposures; instead, reliance was placed on TCR beta sequences and their occurrence across donors. An earlier analysis of some 600 of the donors applied high-throughput TCR beta sequencing to assess whether each TCR beta V gene segment acted as functional or pseudogenic. The genetic ancestry cluster associated with self-reported Caucasian donors included over 65% of the roughly 400 genotyped donors. Typing coverage differed by locus: A, B, C, DRB1 and DQB1 were typed in about 629-630 donors, DQA1 in 500 to 550, DPA1 in nearly 610, and DPB1 in about 450. The study aimed to test whether cataloging public T cell receptors could reveal signatures of past pathogen exposure. An early release covering roughly 600 HLA-typed donors comprised 300 to 350 gigabases of sequencing data and about 90 million unique TCR sequences. On average, roughly 240,000 unique TCR beta nucleotide sequences were sequenced per donor among a few hundred genotyped donors of the cohort, with around 19% of those sequences being non-productive. In a later analysis, previously published TCR beta repertoires from roughly 710 donors were re-analyzed and high-resolution HLA genotyping was added so that TCR occurrence patterns could be studied. Roughly 5 DR-DQ haplotypes were handled as single units for association and clustering because linkage in the cohort was strong. The investigation overall reported the following: Across donors, most TCR sequences were observed very rarely, whereas some public TCRs were present in many individuals. The classifier was reported to diagnose cytomegalovirus status with high specificity and sensitivity in both the original and validation cohorts. A later genetic analysis reported fewer N-insertions in productive TCRs among donors in an Asian-associated ancestry cluster than the roughly 620-donor mean. Correlated functional status among segregating V segments might be attributable to linkage disequilibrium, but an unknown experimental factor could not be ruled out. In a later analysis, around 15,000 TCR beta sequences were associated with specific HLA alleles at a false discovery rate of 0.05. The 87-base-pair reads could not distinguish some IMGT-functional V segments, including TRBV6-2 and TRBV6-3, so those segments were excluded. HLA typing was unavailable for some donors at each locus, so association tests used only the typed subset. When HLA alleles, especially DR and DQ, strongly co-occurred, attributing TCR associations to individual alleles was difficult. According to the authors, the approach could potentially be generalized to other disease states and immunological phenotypes. A total of about 180 TCR beta chains were listed by the study as associated with cytomegalovirus. A further reported finding was that TCR beta sequences accurately predicted the HLA-A and HLA-B alleles for most subjects in the first cohort. Immune exposure information for the cohort was limited to CMV serostatus. A few of the identified cytomegalovirus-associated TCR beta chains were confirmed in vitro to be specific for cytomegalovirus antigens. This cohort had only TCR beta chains sequenced, and the lack of alpha or paired-chain data limited which features could be detected. The presence/absence analyses assumed that sequencing depth was roughly uniform across donors, and that assumption may not be true. A cluster of highly shared sequence variants was judged likely to be a technical artifact of the sequencing pipeline. A later analysis found that TCR association rates varied across HLA loci, with DRB1 alleles showing the most associated TCRs and HLA-C alleles the fewest. Some 16 rarely observed V segments, including chromosome 9 orphons, were excluded from the earlier analysis of a few hundred of the donors because counts were too low. A later analysis found that most CMV-associated TCR beta chains appeared HLA-restricted, with HLA associations seemingly driven largely by CMV exposure. In a later analysis, HLA-associated TCR beta chains showed more clonal expansion and lower generation probabilities than non-associated chains that were equally common. In an earlier analysis of about 540 of the donors, most TCR beta V segments were observed in productive rearrangements about 87% or about 30% of the time, broadly matching IMGT annotations. A later genetic analysis associated a missense DCLRE1C variant with V-gene and J-gene trimming of TCR beta chains, and an independent cohort replicated the association. A later analysis reported that several top co-occurrence clusters appeared linked to parvovirus B19, influenza, CMV and Epstein-Barr virus.

The cohort comprised approximately 700 healthy bone marrow donors. At the time of sampling, all cohort members were nominally healthy, though unrecorded immune exposures were likely present. The donor tested CMV seronegative, placing the donor among the 350 to 400 seronegative members of the cohort. A peripheral blood sample was provided by each donor, and peripheral blood mononuclear cells were used for TCR beta sequencing. The Qiagen DNeasy Blood Extraction Kit was used to extract genomic DNA from the blood cell samples. The library was built by means of the immunoSEQ multiplex PCR assay. For the multiplex PCR, a mixture combining 60 forward primers for TCR Vbeta segments and 13 reverse primers for TCR Jbeta segments was used. A multiplex PCR assay on genomic DNA amplified the CDR3 region of rearranged TCR beta genes. The Illumina HiSeq System was used to sequence the amplified TCR beta libraries as 87-base-pair reads. The authors' pipeline ran thus. Across the roughly 640 repertoires, a later analysis counted approximately 75 million unique TCR beta chains, around 11 million of which were shared by at least two donors. A nearest-neighbor algorithm error-corrected the raw reads and collapsed the reads into unique sequences, merging closely related sequences to remove PCR and sequencing errors. CDR3 sequences were aligned to IMGT reference sequences to assign V, D and J gene segments. For a sequence to be retained, a match of at least six nucleotides to both a V gene segment and a J gene segment was required. Rearrangements were called productive when the CDR3 lacked stop codons and stayed in frame with V and J; all others were non-productive. CDR3 was defined according to IMGT convention as the region running from the second conserved V-encoded cysteine to the conserved J-encoded phenylalanine. Sequences without an unambiguous match to a single V gene segment were excluded from the earlier analysis of about 600 of the donors. An earlier analysis of 587 of the donors classified V segments as functional when productive rearrangements were above 56.7% and as segregating when the standard deviation between donors was above 5%. A statistical classification framework was built for diagnosing cytomegalovirus status from the catalog of TCR beta chain sequences. In a later analysis, TCR nucleotide sequences were compared against IMGT/GENE-DB human TR gene sequences so that V and J genes could be assigned. Using the TCRdist pipeline, a later analysis assigned CDR3 sequences along with most-parsimonious VDJ recombination scenarios. In a later analysis, each TCR beta chain was defined by its CDR3 amino acid sequence together with its V-gene family, and reads lacking a unique V-gene family were excluded. A later analysis removed several hundred highly shared, low-generation-probability nucleotide sequences to deal with suspected cross-contamination and a sequencing artifact. For each public chain, a later analysis derived a clonal expansion index from normalized ranks of inferred template counts within each repertoire. In a later analysis, generation probabilities were computed with a VDJ recombination model fitted to out-of-frame rearrangements, and the resulting probabilities were checked against IGoR. A later analysis scored TCR-TCR, TCR-HLA and TCR-CMV co-occurrence with hypergeometric tests, applying a repertoire-size bias correction to TCR pairs. A later analysis estimated false discovery rates by permuting HLA or CMV assignments 20 times. In a later analysis, co-occurring TCRs were grouped using DBSCAN, and TCRdist sequence similarity was added for clustering within HLA-allele-positive subsets. Repertoires with fewer than 30,000 or more than 120,000 public chains, plus five repertoires with anomalous nucleotide sharing, were excluded from co-occurrence clustering. TCRdb limited this immuneACCESS table to in-frame rearrangements with V and J called. A share of clones is missing; checked studies link under half to unresolved V genes, and the rest is unexplained. The V and J calls and the clone size are those of that table, but D and trimming were determined from the DNA. The sample table contains around 200,000 clones; only one count was recorded for 79% of them. The ten most abundant clones make up approximately 1.5% of the sample.

This clone was seen just once. Its antigen has not been determined. No base quality information exists; no much larger clone differs at one position. The junction shows trimming of 3 bases on V and 7 bases on J, plus 7 bases between the germline ends. The CDR3 holds 12 amino acids from the cysteine to the phenylalanine. Only the CDR3 DNA stays, 36 bases, in frame from base 1. According to the germline V gene, CDR1 reads MDHEN and CDR2 reads SYDVKM. In this chain, TRBV28 is recombined with TRBJ1-5, with the D gene uncertain. The clonotype was recovered from a man between 50 and 59 years old in good health and CMV-seronegative. Sequencing input: PBMCs. This receptor carries the CDR3 CASSLRGQPQHF. The DNA sequence is as follows: TGTGCCAGCAGTTTGAGAGGCCAGCCCCAGCATTTT.